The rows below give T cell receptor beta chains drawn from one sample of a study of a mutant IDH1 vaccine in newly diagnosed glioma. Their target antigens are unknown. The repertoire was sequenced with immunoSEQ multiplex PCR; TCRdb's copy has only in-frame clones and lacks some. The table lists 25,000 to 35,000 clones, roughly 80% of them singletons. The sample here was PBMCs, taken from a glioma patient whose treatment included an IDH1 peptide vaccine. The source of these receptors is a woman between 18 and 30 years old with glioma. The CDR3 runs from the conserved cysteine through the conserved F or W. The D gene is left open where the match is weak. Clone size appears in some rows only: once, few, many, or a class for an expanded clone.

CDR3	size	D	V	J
CASSERGVDTEAFF	-	-	TRBV2	TRBJ1-1
CSVINRAESTF	-	-	TRBV29-1	TRBJ1-2
CASSLSGGVTGELFF	once	TRBD2	TRBV11-3	TRBJ2-2
CASSQDSQSSGNTIYF	-	-	TRBV4-3	TRBJ1-3
CASIPGLAGQEEQFF	-	TRBD2	TRBV5-4	TRBJ2-1
CASSQQGSNQPQHF	-	-	TRBV4-1	TRBJ1-5
CASSPRTGEETQYF	once	TRBD1	TRBV5-1	TRBJ2-5
CAISGGGTEAFF	few	-	TRBV10-3	TRBJ1-1
CAWNHQGIHEQYF	-	-	TRBV30	TRBJ2-7
CASSPKRDSSYEQYF	-	TRBD1	TRBV19	TRBJ2-7
CASSRTSGSNEQFF	once	TRBD2	TRBV7-3	TRBJ2-1
CASSWRIGTGVLEGSQFF	-	-	TRBV5-5	TRBJ2-1
CASSFSLGVLNTEAFF	few	-	TRBV7-9	TRBJ1-1
CATKVAPSSYEQYF	-	-	TRBV19	TRBJ2-7
CASRLKPSSYEQYF	-	-	TRBV19	TRBJ2-7
CASSQVQFGDIQYF	-	-	TRBV4-3	TRBJ2-4
CASSPYLDQPQHF	few	-	TRBV4-2	TRBJ1-5
CASSLSSGPYNEQFF	-	TRBD2	TRBV27	TRBJ2-1
CASSPDSPSNQPQHF	few	-	TRBV2	TRBJ1-5
CASSLGRGDQYF	once	-	TRBV5-4	TRBJ2-5
CASSIRQGVAFF	-	TRBD1	TRBV5-1	TRBJ1-1
CASSLTPTGRTEAFF	-	-	TRBV7-9	TRBJ1-1
CASSSETGVSGANVLTF	-	TRBD1	TRBV13	TRBJ2-6
CASSQLTGVNTEAFF	few	TRBD1	TRBV5-1	TRBJ1-1
CASSLGPGQGPPYEQYF	-	TRBD1	TRBV7-9	TRBJ2-7
CASSQGASGRAGGGTDTQYF	-	TRBD2	TRBV4-3	TRBJ2-3
CSVVWGMERTDTQYF	-	-	TRBV29-1	TRBJ2-3
CASSPGANQPQHF	-	-	TRBV7-2	TRBJ1-5
CASSGRGGQTRLETQYF	-	TRBD2	TRBV2	TRBJ2-5
CASSLREERGTEAFF	-	-	TRBV18	TRBJ1-1
CVSSQQGNTEAFF	-	-	TRBV6-5	TRBJ1-1
CAISEGGRHSETQYF	-	-	TRBV10-3	TRBJ2-5
CASSLAPVRDWNYGYTF	once	-	TRBV7-9	TRBJ1-2
CSTLSTGDRSDTQYF	-	-	TRBV29-1	TRBJ2-3
CATRTSGGVWEQETQYF	-	TRBD2	TRBV15	TRBJ2-5
CASSQVVLNYGYTF	-	-	TRBV4-1	TRBJ1-2
CASSSYNEETQYF	-	-	TRBV7-7	TRBJ2-5
CASSFRGGNTGELFF	-	-	TRBV7-2	TRBJ2-2
CASGDSGLAGSGYF	-	TRBD2	TRBV2	TRBJ2-4
CASSTARTSGDSTDTQYF	once	TRBD2	TRBV5-1	TRBJ2-3
CASSIGASRTDTQYF	-	-	TRBV19	TRBJ2-3
CAIRPGGGGNSPLHF	-	-	TRBV10-3	TRBJ1-6
CATSREWTENEAFF	-	-	TRBV15	TRBJ1-1
CASSPIRGETQYF	-	-	TRBV14	TRBJ2-5
CASSLDAGTEAFF	once	-	TRBV27	TRBJ1-1
CATSRDSILSQPQHF	-	-	TRBV15	TRBJ1-5
CASTLSSLRGGYTF	-	-	TRBV28	TRBJ1-2
CASSYASGTPQETQYF	once	-	TRBV6-5	TRBJ2-5
CASSAGQGIYEQYF	-	TRBD1	TRBV9	TRBJ2-7
CASSLGTGWTEAFF	few	TRBD1	TRBV7-9	TRBJ1-1